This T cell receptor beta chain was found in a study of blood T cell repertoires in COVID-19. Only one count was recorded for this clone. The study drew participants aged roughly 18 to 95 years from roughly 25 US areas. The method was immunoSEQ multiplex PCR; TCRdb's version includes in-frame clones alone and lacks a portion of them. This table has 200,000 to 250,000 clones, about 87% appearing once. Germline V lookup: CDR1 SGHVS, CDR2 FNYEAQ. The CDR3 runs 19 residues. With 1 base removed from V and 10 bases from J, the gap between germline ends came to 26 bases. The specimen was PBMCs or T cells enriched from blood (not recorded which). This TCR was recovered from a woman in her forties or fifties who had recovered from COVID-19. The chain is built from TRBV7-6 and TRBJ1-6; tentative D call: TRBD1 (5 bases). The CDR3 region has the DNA TGTGCCAGCAGCTTAGGGACACCCACAGAAGGTCGTATGAGCTCACCCCTCCACTTT. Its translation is CASSLGTPTEGRMSSPLHF.